The present entry profiles one TCR beta chain with its context. It has no known antigen specificity. No per-base quality is available; no much larger clone lies one base away. These data come from a study of blood T cell repertoires in COVID-19 (dated by TCRdb to the early 2020s). Describing the broader study: Samples covering the acute and convalescent phases of COVID-19 were provided by collaborators in the United States, Italy and Spain. HLA class I and class II types, where available, came from metadata supplied by the sample provider rather than from assay-based typing. Deeply sampled blood TCRbeta repertoires from subjects exposed to, actively infected with, or recovered from COVID-19 were included in the dataset. The material from the prospective study consisted of cDNA or gDNA derived from T cells, B-cell-depleted T cells, or PBMCs. The repertoires were made available in a free public database intended to serve as a resource for research on the immune response to SARS-CoV-2. The sample metadata nearly always contained a de-identified subject ID, COVID-19 status, age in years and sex. Samples came from the ongoing ImmuneRACE study (first 160 participants) plus 1,254 subjects from 6 global collaborators.

V is reduced by 4 bases and J by 2 bases, leaving a spacing of 15 bases between them. The germline V gene provides CDR1 MGHRA and CDR2 YSYEKL. The CDR3 numbers 16 residues from cysteine through phenylalanine. This entry keeps only the CDR3 DNA: 48 bases, framed from base 1. Points the paper makes about the study in general: The quantity of clinical and demographic metadata differed by source and by participant and was supplied without curation.

TCRbeta CDR3 regions were amplified from genomic DNA using the immunoSEQ Assay, a bias-controlled multiplex PCR. The study's processing was this. Within the assay, amplification of reference gene primers was used to estimate how many nucleated cells each sample contained. Sequence reads were collapsed and filtered to measure the absolute abundance of every unique TCRbeta CDR3 rearrangement. Productive Simpson clonality was computed per sample as the square root of Simpson's diversity index over productive rearrangements. Entries here come from immuneACCESS through TCRdb and include only in-frame sequences with V and J called. Some clones fail to appear in such tables; in the studies checked, an unresolved V gene covers under half of the shortfall, and the cause of the remainder is unknown. The V and J calls and clone size are taken from that table; D and trimming were inferred from the DNA. The sample table records around 230,000 clones; around 85% of these occur just once. The ten largest clonotypes hold just over 0.7% of the sample.

Whole blood was collected in K2EDTA tubes by collaborating institutions according to the institutions' own protocols. For TCRbeta analysis, collaborators shipped samples as frozen whole blood, isolated PBMCs, or DNA extracted from either of those sample types. The sequenced material came from peripheral blood. This receptor was obtained from a man aged 40-50 years with acute or convalescent COVID-19. The chain joins TRBV4-1 to TRBJ1-5; TRBD1 could be the D gene, as 6 bases match. The DNA is TGCGCCAGCAGCCGGGATGGGGGCAGGGGCAATCAGCCCCAGCATTTT. Translated, it reads CASSRDGGRGNQPQHF.